The TCR beta chain under discussion was sequenced for a study of cytomegalovirus exposure and HLA in healthy donors. Details on this clone: Its target is not known.

General study results and limits: Cytomegalovirus association was assigned to around 150 TCR beta chains.

The V gene lost 6 bases and the J gene lost 6 bases, with 21 bases spanning the gap. The CDR3 extends over 16 amino acids. Looked up from germline, CDR1 is LNHDA and CDR2 is SQIVND (reference sequence). The donors formed part of the roughly 120-subject validation cohort, distinct from the roughly 730-subject first cohort. Profiled with immunoSEQ multiplex PCR; TCRdb holds only in-frame clones, not every one. The data contain about 98,000 clones, roughly 89% of them seen just once; the ten biggest clones take up 3.9%. Sequenced sample: PBMCs. This clonotype originated in a woman aged 25 to 39 in good health and CMV-seronegative. The chain recombines TRBV19 with TRBJ1-5, with a possible D match to TRBD1 (6 bases). Written as DNA, the CDR3 is TGTGCCAGTAGGGTTACCCCCGGACAGCGTAGTCAGCCCCAGCATTTT. It is translated as CASRVTPGQRSQPQHF. The full variable domain, rest sourced from reference TRBV19 and TRBJ1-5, is DGGITQSPKYLFRKEGQNVTLSCEQNLNHDAMYWYRQDPGQGLRLIYYSQIVNDFQKGDIAEGYSVSREKKESFPLTVTSAQKNPTAFYLCASRVTPGQRSQPQHFGDGTRLSIL.